The text below deals with one T cell receptor beta chain. Looked up from germline, CDR1 is ENHRY and CDR2 is SYGVKD. This CDR3 comprises 14 residues. V lost 6 bases and J 2 bases, leaving 12 bases between the germline ends. The data are from a study of identical twins. cDNA carried unique molecular identifiers, and a universal primer site was added by template switching. TCRdb re-called the 5' RACE reads through MiXCR, storing one row per CDR3 protein. The data contain hundreds of thousands of distinct CDR3 sequences, 21% of them singletons. These records were also assigned to another study, of T cells expressing NK-cell markers.

V gene TRBV10-3 combines with J gene TRBJ2-3; a possible D gene is TRBD2 (5 bases). This TCR came from a woman between 18 and 29 years old in good health. Material for sequencing was PBMCs. CDR3 DNA: TGTGCCATCAGCACTCTAGCAGACACAGATACGCAGTATTTT. It codes for CAISTLADTDTQYF.